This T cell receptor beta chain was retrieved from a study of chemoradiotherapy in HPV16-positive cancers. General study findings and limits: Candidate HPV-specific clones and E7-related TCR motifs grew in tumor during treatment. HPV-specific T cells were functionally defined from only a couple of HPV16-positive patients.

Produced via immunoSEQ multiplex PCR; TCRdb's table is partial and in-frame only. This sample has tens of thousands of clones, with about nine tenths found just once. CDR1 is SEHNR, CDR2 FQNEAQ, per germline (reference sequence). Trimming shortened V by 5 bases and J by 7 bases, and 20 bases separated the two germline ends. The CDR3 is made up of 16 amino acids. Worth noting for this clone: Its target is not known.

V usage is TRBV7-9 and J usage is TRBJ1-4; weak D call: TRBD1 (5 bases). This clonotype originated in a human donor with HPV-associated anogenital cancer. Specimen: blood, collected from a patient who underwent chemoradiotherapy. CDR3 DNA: TGTGCCAGCAGCGGAGGGGACTCGGAGGAGGGTGAAAAACTGTTTTTT. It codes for CASSGGDSEEGEKLFF.